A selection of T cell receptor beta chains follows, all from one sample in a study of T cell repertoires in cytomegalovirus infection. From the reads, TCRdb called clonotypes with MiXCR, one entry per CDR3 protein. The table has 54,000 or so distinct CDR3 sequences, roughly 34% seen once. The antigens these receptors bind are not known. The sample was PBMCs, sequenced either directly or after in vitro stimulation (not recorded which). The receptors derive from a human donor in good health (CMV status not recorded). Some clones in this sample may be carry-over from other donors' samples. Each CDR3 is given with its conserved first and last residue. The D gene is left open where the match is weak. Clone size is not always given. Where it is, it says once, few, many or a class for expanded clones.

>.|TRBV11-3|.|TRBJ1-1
TGTGCCAGCAGCCCCGGAGGGGAGTACACTGAAGCTTTCTTT
CASSPGGEYTEAFF
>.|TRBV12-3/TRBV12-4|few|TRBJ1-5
TGTGCCAGCAGCCCTGGGGCATACCTTCTTAGCAATCAGCCCCAGCATTTT
CASSPGAYLLSNQPQHF
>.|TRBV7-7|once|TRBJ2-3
TGTGCCAGCAGCAAGGCAGGAGCACGGGATACGCAGTATTTT
CASSKAGARDTQYF
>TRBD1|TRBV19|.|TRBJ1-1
TGTGCCAGCCGGACACAGGGGGCGCTGGGCACTGAAGCTTTCTTT
CASRTQGALGTEAFF
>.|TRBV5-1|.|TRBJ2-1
TGCGCCAGCAGCTTGGTTCAGGGATACAATGAGCAGTTCTTC
CASSLVQGYNEQFF
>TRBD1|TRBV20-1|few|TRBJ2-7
TGCAGTACGAAACCCCACGGACAGGCGACCTACGAGCAGTACTTC
CSTKPHGQATYEQYF
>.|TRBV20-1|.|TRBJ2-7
TGCAGTGCTAGAGATGCCGGGACTCCCTCCTACGAGCAGTACTTC
CSARDAGTPSYEQYF
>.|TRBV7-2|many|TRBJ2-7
TGTGCCAGCAGCTCCCAGGCCGGGACACTTCCCTACGAGCAGTACTTC
CASSSQAGTLPYEQYF
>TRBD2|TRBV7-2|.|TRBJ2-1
TGTGCCAGCAGCACTAGCGGGAGCCACAATGAGCAGTTCTTC
CASSTSGSHNEQFF
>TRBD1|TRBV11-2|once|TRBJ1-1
TGTGCCAGCAGCTTAGCCCCAGGGACAGATGAAGCTTTCTTT
CASSLAPGTDEAFF
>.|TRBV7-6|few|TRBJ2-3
TGTGCCAGCAGGTTGTCGGGGGAGCGAGATACGCAGTATTTT
CASRLSGERDTQYF
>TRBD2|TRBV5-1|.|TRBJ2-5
TGCGCCAGCAGCTTGGGGGCTAGCGGGAAACAAGAGACCCAGTACTTC
CASSLGASGKQETQYF
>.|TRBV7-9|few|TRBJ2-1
.
CASSFRPTPRTVGTGNEQFF
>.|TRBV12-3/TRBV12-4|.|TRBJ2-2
TGTGCCAGCAGTTTTGGGATCTCCACCGGGGAGCTGTTTTTT
CASSFGISTGELFF
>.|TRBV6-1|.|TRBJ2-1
TGTGCCAGCGGGAGCTCCTACAATGAGCAGTTCTTC
CASGSSYNEQFF
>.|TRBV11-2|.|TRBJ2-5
TGTGCCAGCAGCTGGGGAGGTGTGGACCAAGAGACCCAGTACTTC
CASSWGGVDQETQYF
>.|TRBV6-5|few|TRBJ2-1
TGTGCCAGCAGTTACAGTAGTTGGTCCTACAATGAGCAGTTCTTC
CASSYSSWSYNEQFF
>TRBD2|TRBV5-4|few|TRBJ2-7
TGTGCCAGCAGCCCGGAGGTTAGCGGGGGCCTATCCTACGAGCAGTACTTC
CASSPEVSGGLSYEQYF
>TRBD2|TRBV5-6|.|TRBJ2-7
TGTGCCAGCAGCCCTGGCGGGGGGAACGAGCAGTACTTC
CASSPGGGNEQYF
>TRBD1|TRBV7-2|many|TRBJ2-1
TGTGCCAGCAGCCTACAGGGGTTCGAGCAGTTCTTC
CASSLQGFEQFF
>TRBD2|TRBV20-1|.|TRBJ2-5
TGCAGTGCTAGAGCTTTGCGGGGGGGCCCAGAGACCCAGTACTTC
CSARALRGGPETQYF
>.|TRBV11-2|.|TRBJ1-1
TGTGCCAGCAGCTTACATCAGGGGACCGCTGAAGCTTTCTTT
CASSLHQGTAEAFF
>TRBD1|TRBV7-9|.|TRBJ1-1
TGTGCCAGCAGCGTACCGGGACAGGGGAACACTGAAGCTTTCTTT
CASSVPGQGNTEAFF
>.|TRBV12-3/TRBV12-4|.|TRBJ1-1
TGTGCCAGCAACCCCCGACAGAGGAACACTGAAGCTTTCTTT
CASNPRQRNTEAFF
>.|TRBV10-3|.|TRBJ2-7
TGTGCCATCAGTGAGGCGACTAGATACGAGCAGTACTTC
CAISEATRYEQYF
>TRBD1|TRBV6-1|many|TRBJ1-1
TGTGCCAGCAGGTTGACAGGGGTGACGACTGAAGCTTTCTTT
CASRLTGVTTEAFF
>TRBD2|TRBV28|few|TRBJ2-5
TGTGCCAGCATCCATCCCCGGACTAGCGGACCCGACGAGACCCAGTACTTC
CASIHPRTSGPDETQYF
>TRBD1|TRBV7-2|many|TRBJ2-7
TGTGCCAGCAGCTTAGCGACAGGGGCGATCTACGAGCAGTACTTC
CASSLATGAIYEQYF
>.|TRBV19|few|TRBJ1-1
TGTGCCAGTAGTAATCGGATTACTGAAGCTTTCTTT
CASSNRITEAFF
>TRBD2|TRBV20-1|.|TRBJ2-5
TGCAGTGCTATGACTAGCGGGGGAGGGGAGACCCAGTACTTC
CSAMTSGGGETQYF
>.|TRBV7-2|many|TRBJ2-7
TGTGCCAGCAGCTTGACCCCCGGACCTCAGTACGAGCAGTACTTC
CASSLTPGPQYEQYF
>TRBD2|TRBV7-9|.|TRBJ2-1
TGTGCCAGCAGCTTAGCTGCGGGACTACCCCCGGCGCTGTTCTTC
CASSLAAGLPPALFF
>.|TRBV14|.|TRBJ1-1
TGTGCCAGCAGCCAAGTGCGGGGGACCGGTGCTGAAGCTTTCTTT
CASSQVRGTGAEAFF
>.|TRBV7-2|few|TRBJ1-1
TGTGCCAGCAGCTCTCACAGGGCCACTGAAGCTTTCTTT
CASSSHRATEAFF
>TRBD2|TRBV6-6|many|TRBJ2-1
TGTGCCAGCAGTTCACTAGCGGGGATCTACAATGAGCAGTTCTTC
CASSSLAGIYNEQFF
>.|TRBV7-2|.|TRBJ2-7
TGTGCCAGCAGCTTACGGTTCGGTGAGCAGTACTTC
CASSLRFGEQYF
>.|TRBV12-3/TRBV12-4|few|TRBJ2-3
TGTGCCAGCAGGCCCAGGCGGTCTAGCACAGATACGCAGTATTTT
CASRPRRSSTDTQYF
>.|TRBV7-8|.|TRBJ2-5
TGTGCCAGCAGCTTAGAGGGGGGGCGGGAGACCCAGTACTTC
CASSLEGGRETQYF
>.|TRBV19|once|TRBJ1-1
TGTGCCAGTAGTAGCTCGATGTACACTGAAGCTTTCTTT
CASSSSMYTEAFF
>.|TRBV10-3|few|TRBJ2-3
TGTGCCATCAGCGCCGGTTTGCTGGGGGCGGCAGATACGCAGTATTTT
CAISAGLLGAADTQYF
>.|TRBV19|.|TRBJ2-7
TGTGCCAGTAGTATGCTACTAGGATACGAGCAGTACTTC
CASSMLLGYEQYF
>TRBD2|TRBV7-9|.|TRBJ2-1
TGTGCCAGCAGCTTAGGACTAGCGCTCTACAATGAGCAGTTCTTC
CASSLGLALYNEQFF
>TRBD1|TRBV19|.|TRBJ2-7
TGTGCCAGTAGCGCCTCCGGGACAGAGCTCTCCTACGAGCAGTACTTC
CASSASGTELSYEQYF
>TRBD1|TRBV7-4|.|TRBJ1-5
TGTGCCAGCAGCGAAGGGACAGTTCAGCCCCAGCATTTT
CASSEGTVQPQHF
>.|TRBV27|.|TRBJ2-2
TGTGCCAGCAGTTTATTGGACACCGGGGAGCTGTTTTTT
CASSLLDTGELFF
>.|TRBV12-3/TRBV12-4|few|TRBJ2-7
TGTGCCAGCAGTTTTGGTCCTAGGGATTCCTACGAGCAGTACTTC
CASSFGPRDSYEQYF